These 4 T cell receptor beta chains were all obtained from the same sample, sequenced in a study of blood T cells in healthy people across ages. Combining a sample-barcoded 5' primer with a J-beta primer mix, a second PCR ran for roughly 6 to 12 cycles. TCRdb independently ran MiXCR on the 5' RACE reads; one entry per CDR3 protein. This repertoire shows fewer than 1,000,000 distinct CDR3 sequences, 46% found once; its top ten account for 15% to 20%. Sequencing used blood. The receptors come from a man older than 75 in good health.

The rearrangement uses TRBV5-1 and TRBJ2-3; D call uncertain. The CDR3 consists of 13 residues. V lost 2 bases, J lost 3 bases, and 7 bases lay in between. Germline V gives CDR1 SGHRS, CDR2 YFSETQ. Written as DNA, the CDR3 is TGCGCCAGCAGCTTTGTAGTTACAGATACGCAGTATTTT. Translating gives CASSFVVTDTQYF.

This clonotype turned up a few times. The CDR3 is CASSSIAGAYNEQFF. DNA of the CDR3: TGTGCCAGCAGCTCAATAGCGGGGGCCTACAATGAGCAGTTCTTC. V usage is TRBV7-2 and J usage is TRBJ2-1; 9 nucleotides match TRBD2. V lost 4 bases and J lost 2; bases outside the gene matches: 3. Germline lookup yields CDR1 SGHTA and CDR2 FQGNSA. The CDR3 length is 15 residues.

CDR3 DNA: TGTGCCAGCAGTAGCCCGTGGCTGAGTGGGGCCAACGTCCTGACTTTC. It is translated as CASSSPWLSGANVLTF. The rearrangement links TRBV28 to TRBJ2-6; D unresolved. Germline CDR1 reads MDHEN; CDR2 reads SYDVKM. The CDR3 is 16 amino acids. Trimming took 5 bases from V and 3 from J, leaving 14 bases between them.

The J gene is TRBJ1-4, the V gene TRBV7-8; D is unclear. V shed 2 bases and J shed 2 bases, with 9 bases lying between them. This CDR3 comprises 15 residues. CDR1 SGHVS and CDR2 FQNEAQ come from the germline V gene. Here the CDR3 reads CASSLKERTNEKLFF. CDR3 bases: TGTGCCAGCAGCTTAAAAGAGAGGACTAATGAAAAACTGTTTTTT.